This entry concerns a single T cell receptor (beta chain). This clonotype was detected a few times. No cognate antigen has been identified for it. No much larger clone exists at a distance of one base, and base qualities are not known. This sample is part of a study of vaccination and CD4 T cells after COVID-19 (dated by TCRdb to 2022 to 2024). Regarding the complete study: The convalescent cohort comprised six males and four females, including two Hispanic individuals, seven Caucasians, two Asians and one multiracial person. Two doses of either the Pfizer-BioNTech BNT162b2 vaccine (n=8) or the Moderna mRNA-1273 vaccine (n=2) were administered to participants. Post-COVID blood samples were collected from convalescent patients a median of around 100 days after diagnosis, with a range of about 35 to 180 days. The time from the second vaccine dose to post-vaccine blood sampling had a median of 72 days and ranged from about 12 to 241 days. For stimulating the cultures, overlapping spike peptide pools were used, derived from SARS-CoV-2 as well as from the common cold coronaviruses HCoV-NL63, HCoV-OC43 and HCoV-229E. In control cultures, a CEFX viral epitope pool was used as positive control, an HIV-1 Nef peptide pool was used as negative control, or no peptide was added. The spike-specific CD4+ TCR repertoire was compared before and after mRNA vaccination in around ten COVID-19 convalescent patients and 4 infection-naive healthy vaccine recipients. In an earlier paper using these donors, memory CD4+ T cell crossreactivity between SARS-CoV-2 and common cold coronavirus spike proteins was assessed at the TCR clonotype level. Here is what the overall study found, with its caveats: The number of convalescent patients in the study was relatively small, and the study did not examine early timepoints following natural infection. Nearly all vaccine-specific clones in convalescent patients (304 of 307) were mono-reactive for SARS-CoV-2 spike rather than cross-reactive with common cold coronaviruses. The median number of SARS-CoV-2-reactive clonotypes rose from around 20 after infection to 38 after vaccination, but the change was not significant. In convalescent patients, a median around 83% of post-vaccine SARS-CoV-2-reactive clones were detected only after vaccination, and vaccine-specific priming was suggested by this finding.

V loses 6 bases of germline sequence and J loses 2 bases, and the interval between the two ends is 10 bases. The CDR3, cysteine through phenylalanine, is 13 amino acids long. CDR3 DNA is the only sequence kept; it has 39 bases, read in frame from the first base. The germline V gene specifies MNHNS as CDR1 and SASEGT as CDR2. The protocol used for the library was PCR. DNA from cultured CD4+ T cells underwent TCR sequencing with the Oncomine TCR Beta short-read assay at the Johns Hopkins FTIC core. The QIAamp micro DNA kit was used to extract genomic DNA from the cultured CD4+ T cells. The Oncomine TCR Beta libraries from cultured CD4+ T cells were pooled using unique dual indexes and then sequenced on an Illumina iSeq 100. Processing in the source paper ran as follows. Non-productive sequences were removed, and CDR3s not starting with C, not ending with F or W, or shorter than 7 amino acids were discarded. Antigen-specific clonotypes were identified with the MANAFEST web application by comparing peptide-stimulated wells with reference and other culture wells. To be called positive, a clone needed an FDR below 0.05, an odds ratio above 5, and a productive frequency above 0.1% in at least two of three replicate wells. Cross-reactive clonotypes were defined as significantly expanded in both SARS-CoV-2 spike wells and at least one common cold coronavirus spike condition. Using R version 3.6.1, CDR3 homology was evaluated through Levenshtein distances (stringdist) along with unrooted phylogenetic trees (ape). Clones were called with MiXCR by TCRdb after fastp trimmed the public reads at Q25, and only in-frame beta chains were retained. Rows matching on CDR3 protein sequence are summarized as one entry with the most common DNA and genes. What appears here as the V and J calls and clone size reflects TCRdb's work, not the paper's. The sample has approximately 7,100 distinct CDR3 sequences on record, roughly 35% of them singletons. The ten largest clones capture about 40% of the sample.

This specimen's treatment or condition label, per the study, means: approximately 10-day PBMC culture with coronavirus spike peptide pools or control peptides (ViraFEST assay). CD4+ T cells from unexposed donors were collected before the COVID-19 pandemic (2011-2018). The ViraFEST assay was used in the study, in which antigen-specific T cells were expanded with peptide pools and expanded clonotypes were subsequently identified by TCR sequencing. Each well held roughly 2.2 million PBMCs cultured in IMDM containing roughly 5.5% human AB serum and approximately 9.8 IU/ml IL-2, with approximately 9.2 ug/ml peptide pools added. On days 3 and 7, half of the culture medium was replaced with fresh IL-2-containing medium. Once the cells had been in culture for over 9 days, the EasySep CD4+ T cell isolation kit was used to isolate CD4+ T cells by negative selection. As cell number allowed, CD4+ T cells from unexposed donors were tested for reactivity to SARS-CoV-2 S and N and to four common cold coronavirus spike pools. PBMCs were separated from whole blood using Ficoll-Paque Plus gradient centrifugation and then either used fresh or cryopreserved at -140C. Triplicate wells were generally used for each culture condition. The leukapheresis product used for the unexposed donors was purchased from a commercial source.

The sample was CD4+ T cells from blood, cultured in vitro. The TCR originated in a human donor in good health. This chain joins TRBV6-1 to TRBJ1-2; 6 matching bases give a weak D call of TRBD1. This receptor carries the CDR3 CASRTGQNYGYTF. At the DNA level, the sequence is TGTGCCAGCAGAACGGGACAAAACTATGGCTACACCTTC.